What follows are 21 T cell receptor beta chains derived from one specimen sequenced in a study of response to subunit inactivated influenza vaccine. TCRdb reprocessed the RT-PCR reads with MiXCR, giving one entry per CDR3 protein. Of more than 700,000 distinct CDR3 sequences listed, around 20% are singletons. The sample consisted of PBMCs from blood, taken more than 4 days after vaccination. These receptor sequences come from a man between 50 and 59 years old who received an inactivated influenza vaccine.

This clonotype has a handful of counts. The J gene is TRBJ2-3, the V gene TRBV2; no clear D. The ends were cut back, 10 bases at V and 4 bases at J, with 12 bases in the middle. The CDR3 is made up of 12 amino acids. The germline V gene has CDR1 SNHLY and CDR2 FYNNEI. The CDR3 protein is CATAVEADTQYF. In DNA, the CDR3 is TGTGCCACCGCGGTAGAGGCAGATACGCAGTATTTT.

The table lists this clonotype with many counts. The V gene is TRBV12-3 or TRBV12-4, the J gene TRBJ2-1; 7 bases fit TRBD2. There are 15 residues in the CDR3. The V and J ends lost 5 bases and 12 bases, in that order; junction bases with no gene match: 16. In nucleotides, the CDR3 is TGTGCCAGCAGTCCCCGTCTTGGGAGGACTAGTTGGCAGTTCTTC. Its protein product is CASSPRLGRTSWQFF.

This clonotype was detected ten times or more. The CDR3 DNA sequence: TGCAGCGTGCGGGACATTGCCTACGAGCAGTACTTC. Protein: CSVRDIAYEQYF. The J gene is TRBJ2-7, the V gene TRBV29-1; D assignment may be TRBD1 or TRBD2 (6 bases each). In germline, CDR1 is SQVTM, CDR2 ANQGSEA. V was clipped by 6 bases and J by 2 bases, with 11 bases between them. CDR3 length: 12 amino acids.

The rearrangement links TRBV7-2 to TRBJ1-2; TRBD1 might be the D (6 bases). Deletions cut 1 base from V and 6 bases from J, with 12 bases between. The CDR3 has 14 amino acids. Germline V gene sequence: CDR1 SGHTA, CDR2 FQGNSA. In nucleotides, the CDR3 is TGTGCCAGCAGCTTAGACGGCAGGGGTAATGGCTACACCTTC. Its translation is CASSLDGRGNGYTF.

This chain uses TRBV20-1 with TRBJ2-3; maybe TRBD1 (6 bases). Per germline, CDR1 DFQATT and CDR2 SNEGSKA (reference sequence). The V end lost 5 bases, the J end lost 3 bases, and 27 bases lay between the germline ends. The CDR3 is made up of 18 amino acids. This CDR3 reads CSASTGFIALEGTDTQYF. For the CDR3, the DNA is TGCAGTGCTTCCACAGGGTTTATAGCCCTAGAGGGGACAGATACGCAGTATTTT.

This clonotype showed up many times. The chain has TRBV5-1 and TRBJ1-5, with a weak D call TRBD1 (5 bases). Per germline, CDR1 SGHRS and CDR2 YFSETQ. This CDR3 contains 15 residues. V gave up 1 base and J gave up 3 bases, with 11 bases separating them. Here the CDR3 reads CASSLRPGSNQPQHF. In DNA, the CDR3 is TGCGCCAGCAGCTTGCGTCCAGGGTCCAATCAGCCCCAGCATTTT. Full variable domain (missing parts from reference TRBV5-1 and TRBJ1-5): KAGVTQTPRYLIKTRGQQVTLSCSPISGHRSVSWYQQTPGQGLQFLFEYFSETQRNKGNFPGRFSGRQFSNSRSEMNVSTLELGDSALYLCASSLRPGSNQPQHFGDGTRLSIL.

This clonotype was seen a handful of times. The V call is TRBV9, the J call TRBJ2-3; TRBD2 agrees at 8 bases. This CDR3 contains 16 residues. J lost 6 bases, V lost 2 bases, and 11 bases had no gene match. Germline CDR1 reads SGDLS; CDR2 reads YYNGEE. The CDR3 sequence: CASSVGGASPQDTQYF. For the CDR3, the DNA is TGTGCCAGCAGCGTCGGGGGGGCGAGTCCTCAGGATACGCAGTATTTT.

This clonotype has at least ten counts. The V call is TRBV7-2, the J call TRBJ2-1; 7 nucleotides agree with TRBD2. Germline trimming cut 1 base from V and 2 bases from J; bases unmatched to any gene: 5. This CDR3 contains 16 residues. The germline V gene has CDR1 SGHTA and CDR2 FQGNSA. The CDR3 bases are TGTGCCAGCAGCTTAGATGCTAGCGGACCCTACAATGAGCAGTTCTTC. Its protein is CASSLDASGPYNEQFF.

V usage is TRBV28 and J usage is TRBJ1-2, with D possibly TRBD1 on 5 matching bases. The CDR3 sequence is 13 residues long. Trimming removed 6 bases from V and 4 bases from J, with 12 bases in between. Germline V CDR1 and CDR2: MDHEN, SYDVKM. The CDR3 coding sequence is TGTGCCAGCAGAGCCGACAGACCCTATGGCTACACCTTC. It is translated as CASRADRPYGYTF.

This sequence joins TRBV7-2 and TRBJ2-3; 9 bases fit TRBD2. The germline CDR1 and CDR2 sequences are SGHTA and FQGNSA. V gave up 1 base and J gave up 3 bases; unmatched junction bases: 8. CDR3 length: 17 residues. The CDR3 DNA is TGTGCCAGCAGCTTAGGGGCTAGCGGGGTGATAACAGATACGCAGTATTTT. This sequence encodes CASSLGASGVITDTQYF.

The chain couples TRBV11-2 to TRBJ2-5; D is uncertain. Germline V CDR1 and CDR2: SGHAT, FQNNGV. The CDR3 totals 14 residues. Trimming took off 0 bases at V and 6 bases at J, with 11 bases between the two ends. In DNA, the CDR3 is TGTGCCAGCAGCTTAGATGCCCTACCACAGACCCAGTACTTC. Amino acid sequence: CASSLDALPQTQYF.

The chain uses TRBV5-1 and TRBJ2-1; D unresolved. The CDR3 length is 14 residues. The germline V gene has CDR1 SGHRS and CDR2 YFSETQ. V lost 5 bases and J lost 4, with 13 bases in between. CDR3 sequence reads: CASRPQTSYNEQFF. The CDR3 DNA sequence: TGCGCCAGCAGACCTCAGACCAGTTACAATGAGCAGTTCTTC.

This clonotype has a handful of counts. The chain uses TRBV2 and TRBJ1-5, with D hard to call. The germline gives CDR1 SNHLY, CDR2 FYNNEI. V lost 8 bases to trimming and J lost 0 bases, with 14 bases between them. The CDR3 consists of 15 residues. CDR3 coding DNA: TGTGCCAGCCGTTTAGACCAGATTAGCAATCAGCCCCAGCATTTT. Translated, it gives CASRLDQISNQPQHF.

The table lists this clonotype with a few counts. The V and J genes are TRBV21-1 and TRBJ1-1; the table's D call of TRBD1 was not tested on the DNA. TRBV21-1 represents a pseudogene. CDR3 length: 17 residues. The CDR3 here is CASSAPAGGWGNTEAFF. CDR3 nucleotide sequence: TGTGCCAGCAGCGCACCAGCAGGGGGCTGGGGAAACACTGAAGCTTTCTTT.

There are many counts of this clonotype. The chain links TRBV7-2 to TRBJ1-4; a possible D gene is TRBD1 (6 bases). This CDR3 contains 17 residues. Germline V gene lookup returns CDR1 SGHTA and CDR2 FQGNSA. V gave up 5 bases and J gave up 3 bases, with 19 bases separating them. The chain's CDR3 is CASSKTVGGTANEKLFF. CDR3 coding DNA: TGTGCCAGCAGCAAAACGGTCGGGGGCACGGCTAATGAAAAACTGTTTTTT. The entire variable domain, with the rest obtained from reference TRBV7-2 and TRBJ1-4, is as follows: GAGVSQSPSNKVTEKGKDVELRCDPISGHTALYWYRQSLGQGLEFLIYFQGNSAPDKSGLPSDRFSAERTGGSVSTLTIQRTQQEDSAVYLCASSKTVGGTANEKLFFGSGTQLSVL.

This chain joins TRBV5-1 and TRBJ2-3, with D possibly matching TRBD2 (5 bases). This CDR3 is built from 14 residues. Germline assignment: CDR1 SGHRS and CDR2 YFSETQ. Trimming pared 1 base from V and 3 bases from J, leaving 9 bases between. The CDR3 is CASSLSSETDTQYF. The CDR3 nucleotides are TGCGCCAGCAGCTTGAGTAGCGAGACAGATACGCAGTATTTT.

The chain links TRBV7-9 to TRBJ1-1; no definite D call. The germline CDR1 and CDR2 sequences are SEHNR and FQNEAQ (reference sequence). This CDR3 is 15 amino acids long. Between the trimmed V and J ends, which lost 1 base and 3 bases, there was a span of 12 bases. CDR3 sequence: CASSLGIGMDTEAFF. The CDR3, as DNA: TGTGCCAGCAGCTTAGGGATCGGAATGGACACTGAAGCTTTCTTT. The full variable domain, with the rest looked up from reference TRBV7-9 and TRBJ1-1, is DTGVSQNPRHKITKRGQNVTFRCDPISEHNRLYWYRQTLGQGPEFLTYFQNEAQLEKSRLLSDRFSAERPKGSFSTLEIQRTEQGDSAMYLCASSLGIGMDTEAFFGQGTRLTVV.

The V and J genes are TRBV24-1 and TRBJ2-5, with D possibly matching TRBD2 (6 bases). Germline lookup yields CDR1 KGHDR and CDR2 SFDVKD. With 3 bases removed from V and 4 bases from J, the gap between germline ends came to 17 bases. The CDR3 is made up of 16 amino acids. CDR3 nucleotide sequence: TGTGCCACCAGTGATCCGCATGCGGGGTCGGTAGAGACCCAGTACTTC. It specifies CATSDPHAGSVETQYF.

The chain links TRBV9 to TRBJ2-2; 8 positions match TRBD2. Germline V lookup: CDR1 SGDLS, CDR2 YYNGEE. The CDR3 contains 17 residues. The junction had 11 bases not matched to a gene; V was cut back by 4 bases and J by 3 bases. The CDR3 loop is CASSRPTSGIDTGELFF. The CDR3 DNA follows: TGTGCCAGCAGCAGACCCACTAGCGGTATTGACACCGGGGAGCTGTTTTTT.

V is TRBV15 and J is TRBJ1-1; D remains unclear. The CDR3 is 13 residues long. The V gene's germline CDR1 is LNHNV and CDR2 YYDKDF (reference sequence). Trimming pared 0 bases from V and 5 bases from J, leaving 7 bases between. The DNA of the CDR3 is TGTGCCACCAGCAGAGATCGGTGGACTGAAGCTTTCTTT. Protein sequence: CATSRDRWTEAFF.

A few counts support this clonotype. CDR3 residues: CATSRDRRETQYF. As DNA, the CDR3 is TGTGCCACCAGCAGGGACAGGAGAGAGACCCAGTACTTC. This chain links TRBV15 with TRBJ2-5; 7 bases agree with TRBD1. From germline, CDR1 is LNHNV and CDR2 YYDKDF (reference sequence). This CDR3 is built from 13 residues. With 3 bases clipped from V and 4 bases from J, the junction kept 2 bases outside the gene matches.